This T cell receptor (beta chain) was sequenced for a study of cytomegalovirus exposure and HLA in healthy donors. The junction had 8 bases not matched to a gene; V was cut back by 3 bases and J by 4 bases. In germline, CDR1 is SGHDT, CDR2 YYEEEE. This CDR3 contains 16 residues. Clones were sequenced by immunoSEQ multiplex PCR, and TCRdb holds only the in-frame ones, with some missing. The profile covers over 90,000 clones, with about 94% appearing a single time and 0.89% taken by the ten largest. Sequenced sample: PBMCs. The chain employs TRBV5-6 and TRBJ2-2, with 8 bases that match TRBD1. This TCR derives from a woman aged 18-29 years in good health and CMV-seronegative. The CDR3 DNA reads TGTGCCAGCAGCTGGTGGGGAACAGGGGGCACCGGGGAGCTGTTTTTT. Protein product: CASSWWGTGGTGELFF.